This T cell receptor beta chain was identified in a study of blood T cell repertoires in COVID-19. The germline gives CDR1 MGHRA, CDR2 YSYEKL. The CDR3 covers 14 residues. V lost 4 bases, J lost 5 bases, and 14 bases lay in between. Libraries were prepared by immunoSEQ multiplex PCR; TCRdb keeps only in-frame clonotypes and omits some of them. The repertoire consists of roughly 330,000 clones, with 87% occurring once and the leading ten covering less than 6%. The gene calls are TRBV4-1 and TRBJ2-5, with a possible D match to TRBD1 (5 bases). The sequenced material came from PBMCs or T cells enriched from blood (not recorded which). The sequence came from a young woman who had recovered from COVID-19. CDR3 DNA: TGCGCCAGCAGCCCTACGGACACGAGGGAGACCCAGTACTTC. It translates to CASSPTDTRETQYF.